The T cell receptor beta chain described here comes from a study of blood T cell repertoires in COVID-19. Study context: Italy, Spain and the United States were the sources of the convalescent and acute COVID-19 samples.

Trimming removed 0 bases at V and 5 bases at J, with 10 bases between. Germline V gives CDR1 LGHNA, CDR2 YNFKEQ. The length of the CDR3 is 14 residues. This table comes from immunoSEQ multiplex PCR, and its TCRdb copy is limited to in-frame clones, with some not included. The sample lists 200,000 to 250,000 clones; more than 70% were seen once. Sequences were obtained from peripheral blood. The chain is built from TRBV4-2 and TRBJ2-5; D gene ambiguous. This receptor was obtained from a woman aged 55-69 years with acute or convalescent COVID-19. The CDR3 reads CASSQERLVETQYF. The DNA for the CDR3 is TGTGCCAGCAGCCAAGAAAGGCTAGTTGAGACCCAGTACTTC.